Listed here are 19 T cell receptor beta chains from one sample, sequenced in a study of Ad26.COV2.S vaccination and SARS-CoV-2 variants. Clones were sequenced by immunoSEQ multiplex PCR, and TCRdb holds only the in-frame ones, with some missing. The sample contains about 680,000 clones, more than 70% of which appear only once. Treatment given: around 19 received Ad26.COV2.S at low or high dose, single or two shots; 5 received placebo; per-sample allocation not given. At day 63 after the first vaccine or placebo injection, samples were drawn. Sequenced here: peripheral blood, sampled in a trial of Ad26.COV2.S vaccine versus placebo. These receptors originate from a person aged 18-65 years who received the Ad26.COV2.S COVID-19 vaccine or a placebo.

The chain links TRBV5-1 to TRBJ1-1, with D tentatively TRBD1 (5 bases). Germline CDR1 SGHRS, CDR2 YFSETQ. Between the trimmed V and J ends, which lost 0 bases and 0 bases, there was a span of 12 bases. This CDR3 has 16 amino acids. The DNA for the CDR3 is TGCGCCAGCAGCTTGGGGCAGACAGTCTTGAACACTGAAGCTTTCTTT. It specifies CASSLGQTVLNTEAFF.

The V gene is TRBV23-1, the J gene TRBJ2-1, with D possibly TRBD2 on 6 matching bases. TRBV23-1 is an open reading frame whose function is uncertain. The CDR3 consists of 20 residues. The ends were cut back, 3 bases at V and 5 bases at J, with 29 bases in the middle. DNA of the CDR3: TGCGCCAGCAGTCATACGATGGGGCGGGGACGGGACCCACCTCACAATGAGCAGTTCTTC. Encoded protein: CASSHTMGRGRDPPHNEQFF.

The V and J genes are TRBV7-9 and TRBJ2-7, with TRBD1 as a possible D gene (6 bases). Germline V gene lookup returns CDR1 SEHNR and CDR2 FQNEAQ (reference sequence). Between the trimmed V and J ends, which lost 6 bases and 4 bases, there was a span of 22 bases. The CDR3 length is 16 residues. The CDR3 DNA sequence: TGTGCCAGCAGTCAAACTGCGTGGGACAACAGTTACGAGCAGTACTTC. This sequence encodes CASSQTAWDNSYEQYF.

This chain joins TRBV6-5 and TRBJ2-5, with 11 bases lining up with TRBD2. Germline trimming cut 2 bases from V and 3 bases from J; bases unmatched to any gene: 5. CDR1 and CDR2 from the germline V gene are MNHEY and SVGAGI. The CDR3 spans 16 residues. The CDR3 DNA is TGTGCCAGCAGTTACCTTCCGACTAGCGGGGAAGAGACCCAGTACTTC. Its translation: CASSYLPTSGEETQYF.

The chain is built from TRBV27 and TRBJ2-7; D not resolved. Per the germline V gene, CDR1 is MNHEY and CDR2 is SMNVEV (reference sequence). V dropped 4 bases and J dropped 5 bases, with 15 bases sitting between them. The CDR3 is 14 amino acids. DNA for the CDR3: TGTGCCAGCAGTTACGTCGGCAAGACCCACGAGCAGTACTTC. Protein: CASSYVGKTHEQYF.

The chain joins TRBV7-2 to TRBJ2-5; TRBD2 agrees at 8 bases. Per the germline V gene, CDR1 is SGHTA and CDR2 is FQGNSA. V was pared by 5 bases and J by 0 bases, with 8 bases of the junction left unmatched. The CDR3 has 16 residues. The CDR3 protein is CASSTSSGPYQETQYF. In nucleotides, the CDR3 is TGTGCCAGCAGCACCTCTAGCGGGCCGTACCAAGAGACCCAGTACTTC. The whole variable domain, remainder taken from reference TRBV7-2 and TRBJ2-5, is GAGVSQSPSNKVTEKGKDVELRCDPISGHTALYWYRQSLGQGLEFLIYFQGNSAPDKSGLPSDRFSAERTGGSVSTLTIQRTQQEDSAVYLCASSTSSGPYQETQYFGPGTRLLVL.

This clone appeared a single time. J is TRBJ2-5 and V is TRBV12-3 or TRBV12-4; TRBD2 matches at 8 bases. The ends lost 8 bases at V and 3 bases at J; junction bases unmatched: 5. The CDR3 runs 13 residues. CDR3 sequence: CASRLSGEETQYF. As DNA, the CDR3 is TGTGCCAGCCGACTTAGCGGGGAAGAGACCCAGTACTTC.

This clone was seen a single time. The V call is TRBV4-1, the J call TRBJ2-6, with D possibly matching TRBD2 (5 bases). The V and J ends lost 2 bases and 2 bases respectively, with 13 bases between them. The CDR3 has 17 amino acids. Germline-derived CDR1 and CDR2 are MGHRA and YSYEKL. CDR3 sequence reads: CASSQKRVVAGANVLTF. CDR3 DNA sequence: TGCGCCAGCAGCCAAAAGAGGGTGGTTGCTGGGGCCAACGTCCTGACTTTC.

This rearrangement joins TRBV30 to TRBJ2-2; maybe TRBD2 (5 bases). The V gene lost 7 bases and the J gene lost 0 bases, with 12 bases spanning the gap. Germline V gene lookup returns CDR1 GTSNPN and CDR2 SVGIG (reference sequence). This CDR3 comprises 14 residues. The CDR3 DNA is TGTGCCTCCCTGGGCGGGTCGAACACCGGGGAGCTGTTTTTT. Its protein is CASLGGSNTGELFF. Full variable domain (remainder filled in from reference TRBV30 and TRBJ2-2): SQTIHQWPATLVQPVGSPLSLECTVEGTSNPNLYWYRQAAGRGLQLLFYSVGIGQISSEVPQNLSASRPQDRQFILSSKKLLLSDSGFYLCASLGGSNTGELFFGEGSRLTVL.

V gene TRBV24-1 combines with J gene TRBJ1-1; no reliable D call. Trimming stripped 9 bases from V and 1 base from J, with 8 bases between. CDR3 length: 12 residues. CDR1 KGHDR and CDR2 SFDVKD come from the germline V gene. The CDR3 DNA sequence: TGTGCCACCTCCTGGGGGAACACTGAAGCTTTCTTT. Translation gives CATSWGNTEAFF.

The rearrangement links TRBV11-3 to TRBJ2-3; D possibly corresponds to TRBD2 (6 bases). The germline CDR1 and CDR2 sequences are SGHNT and YENEEA. The CDR3 contains 15 residues. V lost 4 bases to trimming and J lost 1 base, with 12 bases between them. DNA for the CDR3: TGTGCCAGCAGCTGGGGCGGGACGGGCACAGATACGCAGTATTTT. Translating it yields CASSWGGTGTDTQYF.

The chain is built from TRBV4-1 and TRBJ2-5; no clear D gene. The CDR3 consists of 14 residues. V dropped 1 base and J dropped 2 bases, with 8 bases sitting between them. CDR1 is MGHRA and CDR2 is YSYEKL in the germline V gene. Here the CDR3 DNA reads TGCGCCAGCAGCCAAGGGCCCCAACAAGAGACCCAGTACTTC. As protein: CASSQGPQQETQYF.

In this sample, this clone turned up once. Within the sample, other DNA sequences also encode this same CDR3. The V and J genes are TRBV12-3 or TRBV12-4 and TRBJ1-5; D might be TRBD1 (5 bases). Trimming took off 4 bases at V and 7 bases at J, with 8 bases between the two ends. This CDR3 contains 12 residues. CDR3 bases: TGTGCCAGCAGTTCGAGGGGCCAGCCCCAGCATTTT. Its protein product is CASSSRGQPQHF.

The chain joins TRBV6-5 to TRBJ1-4; D is perhaps TRBD1 (6 bases). The CDR3 runs to 15 residues. The germline gives CDR1 MNHEY, CDR2 SVGAGI. Trimming cost V 0 bases and J 8 bases, with 13 bases left between them. CDR3 bases: TGTGCCAGCAGTTACTCGAGGGGGTCTGGGGAAAAACTGTTTTTT. This gives the protein CASSYSRGSGEKLFF.

J is TRBJ1-6 and V is TRBV14; no reliable D call. This CDR3 comprises 13 residues. Germline CDR1 SGHDN, CDR2 FVKESK. Trimming stripped 0 bases from V and 10 bases from J, with 7 bases between. In DNA form, the CDR3 reads TGTGCCAGCAGCCAAGACATATCATCACCCCTCCACTTT. It encodes CASSQDISSPLHF. Combining the CDR3 with reference TRBV14 and TRBJ1-6 gives the whole variable domain EAGVTQFPSHSVIEKGQTVTLRCDPISGHDNLYWYRRVMGKEIKFLLHFVKESKQDESGMPNNRFLAERTGGTYSTLKVQPAELEDSGVYFCASSQDISSPLHFGNGTRLTVT.

The chain employs TRBV7-9 and TRBJ2-5; weak D call: TRBD2 (5 bases). Trimming pared 5 bases from V and 5 bases from J, leaving 15 bases between. The CDR3 is made up of 14 amino acids. Per the germline V gene, CDR1 is SEHNR and CDR2 is FQNEAQ (reference sequence). The CDR3 DNA reads TGTGCCAGCAGCCGGGTCGAGGGTCCGGAGACCCAGTACTTC. Amino acid sequence: CASSRVEGPETQYF.

CDR3 region: CASSPQGTDEQFF. The CDR3 DNA sequence: TGTGCCAGCTCACCGCAGGGGACAGATGAGCAGTTCTTC. J is TRBJ2-1 and V is TRBV18, with 7 bases lining up with TRBD1. The germline gives CDR1 KGHSH, CDR2 LQKENI. The CDR3 totals 13 residues. V lost 3 bases and J lost 8; bases outside the gene matches: 4.

The chain combines TRBV6-1 with TRBJ2-1; D unclear. This CDR3 is built from 13 residues. CDR1 is MNHNS, CDR2 SASEGT, per germline. V lost 2 bases and J 5 bases, leaving 7 bases between the germline ends. In DNA, the CDR3 is TGTGCCAGCAGTGAACGCCTCCACAATGAGCAGTTCTTC. The encoded protein is CASSERLHNEQFF.

The chain employs TRBV5-5 and TRBJ2-7, with D unresolved. The CDR3 extends over 12 amino acids. The ends were cut back, 0 bases at V and 6 bases at J, with 7 bases in the middle. Per germline, CDR1 SGHKS and CDR2 YYEKEE (reference sequence). In nucleotides, the CDR3 is TGTGCCAGCAGCTTGGCGCCGAGCGAGCAGTACTTC. It codes for CASSLAPSEQYF.